This T cell receptor beta chain was obtained from a study of PD-L1 blockade in urothelial cancer. Study as a whole: Patients arrived having already received 0 to 3 prior chemotherapy regimens. Counts from blood samples showed a median of roughly 140,000 T cells. Broader study findings: Improved survival was predicted by pretreatment blood TCR clonality below the median.

The V end lost 4 bases, the J end lost 4 bases, and 11 bases lay between the germline ends. This CDR3 is built from 13 residues. CDR1 and CDR2 from the germline V gene are MNHEY and SMNVEV (reference sequence). Data came from immunoSEQ multiplex PCR; TCRdb stores just in-frame clones and leaves some out. The table lists 45,000 or so clones, 70% to 90% of them singletons. The time point is: pretreatment peripheral blood. As concerns this clone: Its antigen is not identified.

The chain carries TRBV27 and TRBJ2-7; D perhaps matches TRBD2 (5 bases). This receptor was obtained from a donor aged 40 or older with urothelial cancer. Source: PBMCs, taken around atezolizumab (anti-PD-L1) treatment. In DNA, the CDR3 is TGTGCCAGCAGTTCTCCTCCGGGGTACGAGCAGTACTTC. It specifies CASSSPPGYEQYF.